The 26 T cell receptor beta chains below were found in one sample sequenced in a study of OX40 agonist ivuxolimab in advanced cancers. This table comes from immunoSEQ multiplex PCR, and its TCRdb copy is limited to in-frame clones, with some not included. Of about 75,000 clones listed, around 84% are singletons. The input for sequencing was CD4+ or CD8+ T cells sorted from blood, taken in a trial of the OX40 agonist ivuxolimab. These receptors were obtained from an adult with an advanced solid tumor such as melanoma, head and neck, liver or kidney cancer.

The chain combines TRBV5-1 with TRBJ2-3, with 10 bases that match TRBD2. The CDR3 has 15 residues. The V gene's germline CDR1 is SGHRS and CDR2 YFSETQ. The V segment lost 2 bases and the J segment 3 bases; nucleotides outside the gene matches: 3. The CDR3 DNA reads as TGCGCCAGCAGCTTCCTAGCGGGAGAAACAGATACGCAGTATTTT. Translated, it gives CASSFLAGETDTQYF.

This chain uses TRBV30 with TRBJ1-5; D is unresolved. This CDR3 is 16 amino acids long. V was clipped by 0 bases and J by 3 bases, with 15 bases between them. The germline V gene encodes CDR1 GTSNPN and CDR2 SVGIG (reference sequence). The CDR3 DNA reads as TGTGCCTGGAGTGTAAGGTCCCTTATTCTCAATCAGCCCCAGCATTTT. This translates into CAWSVRSLILNQPQHF.

This clone has a handful of counts. The rearrangement uses TRBV4-1 and TRBJ1-2, with 9 bases that match TRBD1. Per germline, CDR1 MGHRA and CDR2 YSYEKL. J gave up 8 bases and V 1 base, and 11 bases lay outside the gene matches. The CDR3 is 16 amino acids. CDR3 nucleotide sequence: TGCGCCAGCAGCCAAGGGTGGGGACAGGGAAAGAGCGGCTACACCTTC. It specifies CASSQGWGQGKSGYTF.

The chain combines TRBV7-6 with TRBJ1-2; 8 bases line up with TRBD1. The CDR3 runs 14 residues. After removal of 4 bases from V and 7 bases from J, the junction contained 8 bases not matched to a gene. Looked up from germline, CDR1 is SGHVS and CDR2 is FNYEAQ. The CDR3 sequence: CASSSPDRGGGYTF. Written as DNA, the CDR3 is TGTGCCAGCAGCTCACCCGACAGGGGAGGTGGCTACACCTTC.

The chain recombines TRBV9 with TRBJ2-1; no clear D gene. Germline values: CDR1 SGDLS, CDR2 YYNGEE. V lost 0 bases, J lost 4 bases, and 14 bases lay in between. The CDR3 is 16 residues long. The CDR3 DNA follows: TGTGCCAGCAGCGTAGGCTTGGCTGAAAGATACAATGAGCAGTTCTTC. Residues: CASSVGLAERYNEQFF.

The gene calls are TRBV7-6 and TRBJ1-5, with D uncertain. Trimming left V 5 bases short and J 1 base short, with 9 bases between. The germline gives CDR1 SGHVS, CDR2 FNYEAQ. This CDR3 is 14 amino acids long. This CDR3 is CASSLGVSNQPQHF. In DNA form, the CDR3 reads TGTGCCAGCAGCCTAGGAGTAAGCAATCAGCCCCAGCATTTT.

The chain uses TRBV7-2 and TRBJ1-1; 12 bases line up with TRBD1. With V trimmed by 4 bases and J by 8 bases, 11 bases remained unmatched. The CDR3 length is 16 residues. The germline V gene has CDR1 SGHTA and CDR2 FQGNSA. CDR3 amino acids: CASSSRDRGLGVEAFF. The CDR3 coding sequence is TGTGCCAGCAGCTCCCGGGACAGGGGGCTGGGAGTAGAAGCTTTCTTT.

Written as DNA, the CDR3 is TGTGCCAGCCATGGAGGGACCTATGGCTACACCTTC. It encodes CASHGGTYGYTF. The rearrangement links TRBV6-1 to TRBJ1-2, with D possibly TRBD1 on 5 matching bases. V gave up 8 bases and J gave up 4 bases, with 11 bases separating them. Germline V gene sequence: CDR1 MNHNS, CDR2 SASEGT. CDR3 length equals 12 residues.

This chain joins TRBV4-1 and TRBJ2-7; a possible D gene is TRBD2 (6 bases). Between the trimmed V and J ends, which lost 1 base and 5 bases, there was a span of 15 bases. CDR1 is MGHRA, CDR2 YSYEKL, per germline. The CDR3 totals 15 residues. CDR3 residues: CASSQGSGSRDEQYF. CDR3 bases: TGCGCCAGCAGCCAAGGTAGCGGTAGCCGGGACGAGCAGTACTTC.

V is TRBV5-5 and J is TRBJ2-1; TRBD1 matches 10 bases. Germline lookup yields CDR1 SGHKS and CDR2 YYEKEE (reference sequence). The CDR3 extends over 15 amino acids. V lost 1 base to trimming and J lost 7 bases; unmatched junction nucleotides: 5. CDR3 nucleotide sequence: TGTGCCAGCAGCTTGAGACAGGGGGCAGGGAATGAGCAGTTCTTC. It codes for CASSLRQGAGNEQFF.

This sequence joins TRBV6-5 and TRBJ1-5; D gene unclear. Between the trimmed V and J ends, which lost 8 bases and 3 bases, there was a span of 8 bases. Germline V lookup: CDR1 MNHEY, CDR2 SVGAGI. The CDR3 is 12 residues long. The CDR3 reads CASGQTNQPQHF. Written as DNA, the CDR3 is TGTGCCAGCGGGCAGACCAATCAGCCCCAGCATTTT.

The chain combines TRBV7-2 with TRBJ2-1; TRBD2 agrees at 12 bases. Trimming at V came to 4 bases and at J to 5 bases, leaving 3 bases not matched to a gene. CDR3 size: 15 residues. Germline CDR1 and CDR2: SGHTA and FQGNSA. The CDR3 region is CASSSSGRAHNEQFF. CDR3 DNA sequence: TGTGCCAGCAGCTCTAGCGGGAGGGCCCACAATGAGCAGTTCTTC.

The V and J genes are TRBV19 and TRBJ2-5; D ambiguous. Per germline, CDR1 LNHDA and CDR2 SQIVND (reference sequence). V gave up 3 bases and J gave up 2 bases, with 10 bases separating them. This CDR3 is built from 14 residues. CDR3 DNA: TGTGCCAGTAGTATCTCTCCAGGACAAGAGACCCAGTACTTC. Its protein is CASSISPGQETQYF.

The chain employs TRBV5-5 and TRBJ2-7, with 9 bases fitting TRBD1. V was pared by 3 bases and J by 6 bases, with 1 base of the junction left unmatched. The CDR3 runs 12 residues. Germline V CDR1 and CDR2: SGHKS, YYEKEE (reference sequence). CDR3 sequence (DNA): TGTGCCAGCAGCTGGGGACAGGGCGAGCAGTACTTC. Protein product: CASSWGQGEQYF.

The rearrangement links TRBV7-9 to TRBJ1-4, with 9 positions matching TRBD1. The trim removed 3 bases at V and 8 bases at J, leaving 4 bases unmatched. This CDR3 region has 14 residues. The germline V gene encodes CDR1 SEHNR and CDR2 FQNEAQ (reference sequence). As DNA, the CDR3 is TGTGCCAGCAGCTTTACAGGGGGCAAGGAAAAACTGTTTTTT. This gives the protein CASSFTGGKEKLFF. Based on the CDR3 plus reference TRBV7-9 and TRBJ1-4, the full variable domain is DTGVSQNPRHKITKRGQNVTFRCDPISEHNRLYWYRQTLGQGPEFLTYFQNEAQLEKSRLLSDRFSAERPKGSFSTLEIQRTEQGDSAMYLCASSFTGGKEKLFFGSGTQLSVL.

The V gene is TRBV5-1, the J gene TRBJ1-1; D is ambiguous. Between the trimmed V and J ends, which lost 0 bases and 5 bases, there was a span of 11 bases. Per germline, CDR1 SGHRS and CDR2 YFSETQ. The CDR3 spans 14 residues. The DNA of the CDR3 is TGCGCCAGCAGCTTGGAGACTCATTCGACTGAAGCTTTCTTT. Its translation is CASSLETHSTEAFF.

The V gene is TRBV10-1, the J gene TRBJ2-1, with 10 bases aligning to TRBD2. The CDR3 sequence is 16 residues long. In germline, CDR1 is WNHNN, CDR2 SYGVQD (reference sequence). The trim removed 2 bases at V and 6 bases at J, leaving 7 bases unmatched. The CDR3 spells CASSEHLAGGGNEQFF. The DNA of the CDR3 is TGCGCCAGCAGTGAGCATTTAGCGGGAGGAGGCAATGAGCAGTTCTTC.

The gene calls are TRBV5-6 and TRBJ2-2, with D uncertain. The V gene lost 0 bases and the J gene lost 1 base, with 10 bases spanning the gap. The CDR3 consists of 16 residues. Germline loops: CDR1 SGHDT, CDR2 YYEEEE. CDR3 in DNA: TGTGCCAGCAGCTTGGGCCCTGGGCGGAACACCGGGGAGCTGTTTTTT. It yields the protein CASSLGPGRNTGELFF.

This clone has just one count. The rearrangement links TRBV6-5 to TRBJ2-7; D not certain. The CDR3 runs to 15 residues. The V end was cut by 0 bases, the J end by 0 bases, with 9 bases between. CDR1 and CDR2 (germline): MNHEY, SVGAGI. CDR3 region: CASSYSGSTSYEQYF. The CDR3, as DNA: TGTGCCAGCAGTTACTCGGGCAGTACCTCCTACGAGCAGTACTTC.

The chain uses TRBV18 and TRBJ2-6; possibly TRBD1 for D (6 bases). This CDR3 is built from 17 residues. The ends were cut back, 3 bases at V and 3 bases at J, with 15 bases in the middle. Germline loops: CDR1 KGHSH, CDR2 LQKENI. CDR3 nucleotides: TGTGCCAGCTCACCCCAGGACAGCCTGGGTGGGGCCAACGTCCTGACTTTC. This sequence encodes CASSPQDSLGGANVLTF.

The CDR3, as DNA: TGTGCCAGCAGTGGAGTGGACAGGAGAGAAAAACTGTTTTTT. Amino acids: CASSGVDRREKLFF. The chain combines TRBV28 with TRBJ1-4; 7 bases fit TRBD1. The length of the CDR3 is 14 residues. CDR1 is MDHEN, CDR2 SYDVKM, per germline. V gave up 5 bases and J gave up 8 bases; unmatched junction bases: 8.

The chain combines TRBV28 with TRBJ2-7; D might be TRBD1 (5 bases). Per germline, CDR1 MDHEN and CDR2 SYDVKM. CDR3 length: 14 residues. V lost 3 bases and J lost 0, with 9 bases in between. The CDR3 sequence is CASSFVTASYEQYF. In DNA, the CDR3 is TGTGCCAGCAGTTTCGTGACAGCCTCCTACGAGCAGTACTTC.

The chain combines TRBV6-6 with TRBJ2-3; a possible D gene is TRBD2 (6 bases). The V gene's germline CDR1 is MNHNY and CDR2 SVGAGI (reference sequence). CDR3 size: 15 residues. The V end lost 2 bases, the J end lost 2 bases, and 11 bases lay between the germline ends. The CDR3 region has the DNA TGTGCCAGCAGTTACGGCGGGACCATCACAGATACGCAGTATTTT. Translated: CASSYGGTITDTQYF.

The chain couples TRBV15 to TRBJ2-1; 7 nucleotides align to TRBD2. Per germline, CDR1 LNHNV and CDR2 YYDKDF (reference sequence). The trim removed 8 bases at V and 8 bases at J, leaving 6 bases unmatched. The CDR3 is 12 residues long. The CDR3 region has the DNA TGTGCCACCCGGGGACTAAGCCATGAGCAGTTCTTC. It translates to CATRGLSHEQFF.

The chain carries TRBV19 and TRBJ2-2; weak D call: TRBD1 (6 bases). Trimming cost V 3 bases and J 6 bases, with 11 bases left between them. The CDR3 spans 14 residues. The germline V gene encodes CDR1 LNHDA and CDR2 SQIVND (reference sequence). The DNA of the CDR3 is TGTGCCAGTAGTATCAGGGGATCTGCCGGGGAGCTGTTTTTT. It yields the protein CASSIRGSAGELFF.

The rearrangement uses TRBV28 and TRBJ2-1, with D tentatively TRBD2 (6 bases). Germline CDR1 reads MDHEN; CDR2 reads SYDVKM. The length of the CDR3 is 14 residues. Trimming cost V 9 bases and J 5 bases, with 17 bases left between them. CDR3 DNA sequence: TGTGCCAGATCCGGGGTCGGGGGAGACAATGAGCAGTTCTTC. Its protein is CARSGVGGDNEQFF.